These T cell receptor beta chains were read from a single sample in a study of cytomegalovirus exposure and HLA in healthy donors. Produced via immunoSEQ multiplex PCR; TCRdb's table is partial and in-frame only. This table holds approximately 130,000 clones, around 70% found once. The sample comprised PBMCs. These receptor sequences come from a man aged 25 to 40 in good health and CMV-seronegative. Both conserved end residues are part of each CDR3. Fields, in order: CDR3 DNA, CDR3 protein, V gene, D gene, clone size, J gene. A D gene is named only where the DNA matches it firmly. The listing skips clone size in some rows; elsewhere it reads once, few, many or a size class.

cdr3_nt: TGTGCCAGCCTTGGACAGAATAATGAAAAACTGTTTTTT
cdr3_aa: CASLGQNNEKLFF
v_call: TRBV25-1
d_call: .
clone_size: .
j_call: TRBJ1-4

cdr3_nt: TGTGCCAGCAGCGTTAGCGGGGGGGTATACAATGAGCAGTTCTTC
cdr3_aa: CASSVSGGVYNEQFF
v_call: TRBV9
d_call: TRBD2
clone_size: .
j_call: TRBJ2-1

cdr3_nt: TGCGCCAGCAGCTTTGGCCGGACTCAAGGGAATTCACCCCTCCACTTT
cdr3_aa: CASSFGRTQGNSPLHF
v_call: TRBV5-1
d_call: .
clone_size: .
j_call: TRBJ1-6

cdr3_nt: TGTGCCAGCTCACCATCCGGGAAAGAGACCCAGTACTTC
cdr3_aa: CASSPSGKETQYF
v_call: TRBV18
d_call: .
clone_size: .
j_call: TRBJ2-5

cdr3_nt: TGTGCCAGCAAAGGCGAGCGGGGCACGGATGAGCAGTTCTTC
cdr3_aa: CASKGERGTDEQFF
v_call: TRBV28
d_call: TRBD2
clone_size: few
j_call: TRBJ2-1

cdr3_nt: TGTGCCAGCAGTAACAGGCGGGAGGGCCCGTACGAGCAGTACTTC
cdr3_aa: CASSNRREGPYEQYF
v_call: TRBV6-6
d_call: TRBD2
clone_size: .
j_call: TRBJ2-7

cdr3_nt: TGTGCCAGCAGCTTAGCCCGACTAGCGTACACAGATACGCAGTATTTT
cdr3_aa: CASSLARLAYTDTQYF
v_call: TRBV7-9
d_call: TRBD2
clone_size: .
j_call: TRBJ2-3

cdr3_nt: TGTGCCAGCAGTACAACACACTTTTGGCTAGCGGACTCCTACGAGCAGTACTTC
cdr3_aa: CASSTTHFWLADSYEQYF
v_call: TRBV5-6
d_call: TRBD2
clone_size: few
j_call: TRBJ2-7

cdr3_nt: TGTGCCAGCAGTGAATGGGCAGGAGCGTCGGGAAACAATGAGCAGTTCTTC
cdr3_aa: CASSEWAGASGNNEQFF
v_call: TRBV25-1
d_call: .
clone_size: few
j_call: TRBJ2-1

cdr3_nt: TGCGCCAGCAGCCTTGACAGGGTCCAAGAGACCCAGTACTTC
cdr3_aa: CASSLDRVQETQYF
v_call: TRBV5-1
d_call: TRBD1
clone_size: few
j_call: TRBJ2-5

cdr3_nt: TGTGCCAGCAGCTTAGAGGGGTCGCCCCTCCACTTT
cdr3_aa: CASSLEGSPLHF
v_call: TRBV7-2
d_call: .
clone_size: .
j_call: TRBJ1-6

cdr3_nt: TGTGCCAGCAGCCTCACGGGACAGGGATCTGGCTACACCTTC
cdr3_aa: CASSLTGQGSGYTF
v_call: TRBV28
d_call: TRBD1
clone_size: .
j_call: TRBJ1-2

cdr3_nt: TGTGCCAGCAGTTTCGGCGCAGGGGCTAACTATGGCTACACCTTC
cdr3_aa: CASSFGAGANYGYTF
v_call: TRBV27
d_call: .
clone_size: .
j_call: TRBJ1-2

cdr3_nt: TGTGCCAGCAGCTTGATAGGGGGGGAGTTCTTC
cdr3_aa: CASSLIGGEFF
v_call: TRBV7-9
d_call: .
clone_size: .
j_call: TRBJ2-1

cdr3_nt: TGCGCCAGCAGCCAAGAGTCCGGGACAGCATTATTCCTAGAGACCCAGTACTTC
cdr3_aa: CASSQESGTALFLETQYF
v_call: TRBV4-3
d_call: TRBD1
clone_size: .
j_call: TRBJ2-5

cdr3_nt: TGTGCCAGCAGCCAAGATCGATCGACTACCTTCACAGATACGCAGTATTTT
cdr3_aa: CASSQDRSTTFTDTQYF
v_call: TRBV4-2
d_call: .
clone_size: .
j_call: TRBJ2-3

cdr3_nt: TGCAGCGTTCAGGGATCAGGGAAAAATGAAAAACTGTTTTTT
cdr3_aa: CSVQGSGKNEKLFF
v_call: TRBV29-1
d_call: .
clone_size: few
j_call: TRBJ1-4

cdr3_nt: TGTGCCAGCAGCAGGGACAGTGAAAACATTCAGTACTTC
cdr3_aa: CASSRDSENIQYF
v_call: TRBV7-3
d_call: TRBD1
clone_size: .
j_call: TRBJ2-4

cdr3_nt: TGTGCCAGCAGTTTACGAACAGGGGGTAATCAGCCCCAGCATTTT
cdr3_aa: CASSLRTGGNQPQHF
v_call: TRBV27
d_call: TRBD1
clone_size: .
j_call: TRBJ1-5

cdr3_nt: TGTGCCATCCATGACAGGGGACTTCTCGGGGGCTACACCTTC
cdr3_aa: CAIHDRGLLGGYTF
v_call: TRBV10-3
d_call: TRBD1
clone_size: .
j_call: TRBJ1-2

cdr3_nt: TGTGCCAGCAGCCTCGAGGCTACGGATGAGCAGTTCTTC
cdr3_aa: CASSLEATDEQFF
v_call: TRBV7-9
d_call: .
clone_size: .
j_call: TRBJ2-1

cdr3_nt: TGTGCCCGAGACAGGATTTCGGTCCACGAGTTGGGCGAGCAGTACTTC
cdr3_aa: CARDRISVHELGEQYF
v_call: TRBV30
d_call: .
clone_size: .
j_call: TRBJ2-7

cdr3_nt: TGTGCCAGCAGTGAGGCCGGGAGGTCGAACAATGAGCAGTTCTTC
cdr3_aa: CASSEAGRSNNEQFF
v_call: TRBV25-1
d_call: TRBD2
clone_size: few
j_call: TRBJ2-1

cdr3_nt: TGTGCCAGCAGCCCGCACATGGACACTGAAGCTTTCTTT
cdr3_aa: CASSPHMDTEAFF
v_call: TRBV7-3
d_call: .
clone_size: few
j_call: TRBJ1-1

cdr3_nt: TGTGCCATCAGTGAGTCGAACGGCGGGGGGGTAATCGATGAGCAGTTCTTC
cdr3_aa: CAISESNGGGVIDEQFF
v_call: TRBV10-3
d_call: TRBD2
clone_size: .
j_call: TRBJ2-1

cdr3_nt: TGTGCCAGCTCACCAGGTAGCGGGAGGGTCTACGAGCAGTACTTC
cdr3_aa: CASSPGSGRVYEQYF
v_call: TRBV18
d_call: TRBD2
clone_size: few
j_call: TRBJ2-7

cdr3_nt: TGTGCCAGCAGCTTGGCTATAGCGGGAGACCCGGAAGATACGCAGTATTTT
cdr3_aa: CASSLAIAGDPEDTQYF
v_call: TRBV7-6
d_call: TRBD2
clone_size: .
j_call: TRBJ2-3

cdr3_nt: TGTGCCAGTAGTATTCGGACAGGGTTGGGAGATACGCAGTATTTT
cdr3_aa: CASSIRTGLGDTQYF
v_call: TRBV19
d_call: TRBD1
clone_size: .
j_call: TRBJ2-3

cdr3_nt: TGTGCCTTTTTGGGGCGTTTTTCCGAAAAACTGTTTTTT
cdr3_aa: CAFLGRFSEKLFF
v_call: TRBV30
d_call: .
clone_size: .
j_call: TRBJ1-4

cdr3_nt: TGTGCCAGCAGACCTCAGGGGACATTCAGATACGAGCAGTACTTC
cdr3_aa: CASRPQGTFRYEQYF
v_call: TRBV28
d_call: .
clone_size: .
j_call: TRBJ2-7

cdr3_nt: TGTGCCAGCAGCTTATGGGCTTACAATGAGCAGTTCTTC
cdr3_aa: CASSLWAYNEQFF
v_call: TRBV7-9
d_call: .
clone_size: .
j_call: TRBJ2-1

cdr3_nt: TGTGCCAGTAGTACCCAGTCCTCCGGTGGGACTAGGGAAAAACTGTTTTTT
cdr3_aa: CASSTQSSGGTREKLFF
v_call: TRBV19
d_call: .
clone_size: .
j_call: TRBJ1-4

cdr3_nt: TGTGCCAGCAGCCTTGGACAGGGGCAAGCCTATGGCTACACCTTC
cdr3_aa: CASSLGQGQAYGYTF
v_call: TRBV7-6
d_call: TRBD1
clone_size: .
j_call: TRBJ1-2

cdr3_nt: TGTGCCAGCAGCTCCCCGGGACTAGCGGGGGGGCTGGGGCAGTTCTTC
cdr3_aa: CASSSPGLAGGLGQFF
v_call: TRBV7-2
d_call: TRBD2
clone_size: .
j_call: TRBJ2-1

cdr3_nt: TGTGCCAGCAGCTTGGGACAGGAGGTGGATACGCAGTATTTT
cdr3_aa: CASSLGQEVDTQYF
v_call: TRBV7-9
d_call: TRBD1
clone_size: .
j_call: TRBJ2-3

cdr3_nt: TGTGCCAGCAGTGGGACTAGCGGGATTAATGAGCAGTTCTTC
cdr3_aa: CASSGTSGINEQFF
v_call: TRBV6-1
d_call: TRBD2
clone_size: .
j_call: TRBJ2-1

cdr3_nt: TGCAGCGTTACCGGGACAGCGAGCTCCTACGAGCAGTACTTC
cdr3_aa: CSVTGTASSYEQYF
v_call: TRBV29-1
d_call: TRBD1
clone_size: .
j_call: TRBJ2-7

cdr3_nt: TGCAGCGTTGAAGATCGGGGGGATATCTTAGGAGCCATATATTTT
cdr3_aa: CSVEDRGDILGAIYF
v_call: TRBV29-1
d_call: .
clone_size: .
j_call: TRBJ1-3

cdr3_nt: TGTGCCAGCAGTTTAGGGAGGGAGTATTACAATGAGCAGTTCTTC
cdr3_aa: CASSLGREYYNEQFF
v_call: TRBV28
d_call: TRBD2
clone_size: .
j_call: TRBJ2-1

cdr3_nt: TGTGCCAGCAAAACTAGCGGGGAAGAGACCCAGTACTTC
cdr3_aa: CASKTSGEETQYF
v_call: TRBV6-1
d_call: TRBD2
clone_size: .
j_call: TRBJ2-5

cdr3_nt: TGCAGCGTCAAACGGACAGACTACGAGCAGTACTTC
cdr3_aa: CSVKRTDYEQYF
v_call: TRBV29-1
d_call: .
clone_size: .
j_call: TRBJ2-7

cdr3_nt: TGCGCCAGCAGTACCGACCGCGGGGTTTATGGCTACACCTTC
cdr3_aa: CASSTDRGVYGYTF
v_call: TRBV10-1
d_call: .
clone_size: .
j_call: TRBJ1-2

cdr3_nt: TGTGCCAGCAGGTCACTAGCGGGAGGGCAATATACGCAGTATTTT
cdr3_aa: CASRSLAGGQYTQYF
v_call: TRBV5-4
d_call: TRBD2
clone_size: .
j_call: TRBJ2-3

cdr3_nt: TGTGCCAGCAGCTCCCGAGGGTACCGTCAGCCCCAGCATTTT
cdr3_aa: CASSSRGYRQPQHF
v_call: TRBV6-5
d_call: .
clone_size: .
j_call: TRBJ1-5

cdr3_nt: TGTGCCAGCAGCATTTGGGCAGGAAGGCACACAGATACGCAGTATTTT
cdr3_aa: CASSIWAGRHTDTQYF
v_call: TRBV21-1
d_call: .
clone_size: .
j_call: TRBJ2-3

cdr3_nt: TGTGCCAGCAGCTTGGGTACAGTCCAAGAGACCCAGTACTTC
cdr3_aa: CASSLGTVQETQYF
v_call: TRBV7-8
d_call: .
clone_size: .
j_call: TRBJ2-5